This T cell receptor beta chain is from a study of glioma-infiltrating T cells. Study-wide findings and caveats: Very few CDR3 sequences were shared between tissue and blood. Tissue-blood divergence was below expectation in non-neoplastic patients, above in gliomas.

Amplification of TCR alpha and beta CDR3 regions from RNA used iRepertoire nested multiplex PCR. Tissue mRNA or PBMC total RNA, about 95-450 ng, went into one-step reverse transcription and amplification. TCRdb re-derived calls from the multiplex PCR reads in MiXCR, one entry per CDR3 protein. The table records some 150,000 distinct CDR3 sequences, around 42% of them present only once. Per the germline V gene, CDR1 is SGHTA and CDR2 is FQGNSA. Deletions cut 5 bases from V and 5 bases from J, with 7 bases between. The CDR3 runs to 11 residues. Note on this clonotype: Antigen: not known.

Sequencing was carried out using glioma tissue, nonneoplastic brain tissue, or PBMCs (not recorded which). This sequence originates from a human donor with low-grade glioma or glioblastoma, undergoing nonglioma brain surgery, or in good health (not recorded which). The chain uses TRBV7-2 and TRBJ2-7; D gene unclear. DNA of the CDR3: TGTGCCAGCAGCAACCGAAACGAGCAGTACTTC. Translated, it gives CASSNRNEQYF.